The 6 T cell receptor beta chains below come from one sample, sequenced in a study of blood T cell repertoires in COVID-19. Clones were sequenced by immunoSEQ multiplex PCR, and TCRdb holds only the in-frame ones, with some missing. This sample has tens of thousands of clones, with about 80% found just once. The sample consisted of peripheral blood. These receptors all stem from a man over 45 with active or convalescent COVID-19.

This chain links TRBV19 with TRBJ1-5; D might be TRBD1 (5 bases). The CDR3 consists of 14 residues. Germline V gives CDR1 LNHDA, CDR2 SQIVND (reference sequence). Between the trimmed V and J ends, which lost 7 bases and 4 bases, there was a span of 14 bases. DNA of the CDR3: TGTGCCAGTAATGGGGCAGGTTCTAATCAGCCCCAGCATTTT. Translating gives CASNGAGSNQPQHF.

The chain recombines TRBV2 with TRBJ2-1; weak D call: TRBD1 (6 bases). CDR3 length equals 13 residues. CDR1 and CDR2 from the germline V gene are SNHLY and FYNNEI. Trimming took off 6 bases at V and 6 bases at J, with 12 bases between the two ends. CDR3 loop: CASRVTGSNEQFF. CDR3 coding DNA: TGTGCCAGCAGAGTGACAGGCTCCAATGAGCAGTTCTTC.

The chain joins TRBV13 to TRBJ2-1; 8 bases fit TRBD2. Germline V gene data show CDR1 as PRHDT and CDR2 as FYEKMQ (reference sequence). The CDR3 length is 15 residues. J lost 7 bases, V lost 1 base, and 6 bases had no gene match. CDR3 in amino acids: CASSLVLAGSNEQFF. As DNA, the CDR3 is TGTGCCAGCAGCTTAGTGCTAGCGGGTTCTAATGAGCAGTTCTTC.

The chain uses TRBV11-2 and TRBJ2-1; tentative D call: TRBD2 (5 bases). Germline V lookup: CDR1 SGHAT, CDR2 FQNNGV. This CDR3 region has 12 residues. The V and J ends lost 5 bases and 8 bases respectively, with 10 bases between them. CDR3 DNA sequence: TGTGCCAGCAGCCTTCTGGGAGATGAGCAGTTCTTC. This sequence encodes CASSLLGDEQFF. Full variable domain (missing parts from reference TRBV11-2 and TRBJ2-1): EAGVAQSPRYKIIEKRQSVAFWCNPISGHATLYWYQQILGQGPKLLIQFQNNGVVDDSQLPKDRFSAERLKGVDSTLKIQPAKLEDSAVYLCASSLLGDEQFFGPGTRLTVL.

The CDR3 is CSVVSGNTEAFF. CDR3 DNA sequence: TGCAGCGTTGTCTCGGGGAACACTGAAGCTTTCTTT. The chain links TRBV29-1 to TRBJ1-1; no clear D gene. The CDR3 length is 12 residues. Germline assignment: CDR1 SQVTM and CDR2 ANQGSEA. V gave up 4 bases and J gave up 1 base, with 7 bases separating them.

This clone was counted once. CDR3 loop: CASSSRGVGFTEAFF. DNA of the CDR3: TGTGCCAGCAGCTCCCGGGGGGTAGGATTCACTGAAGCTTTCTTT. This chain uses TRBV13 with TRBJ1-1, with D perhaps matching TRBD1 (5 bases). Germline assignment: CDR1 PRHDT and CDR2 FYEKMQ (reference sequence). V was shortened by 4 bases and J by 4 bases, with 16 bases between the two germline ends. This CDR3 is 15 amino acids long.